This T cell receptor (beta chain) was recovered during a study of blood T cell repertoires in COVID-19 (dated by TCRdb to about 2020). At the level of the whole study: Samples covering the acute and convalescent phases of COVID-19 were provided by collaborators in the United States, Italy and Spain. Samples were obtained from the ongoing ImmuneRACE study (first 160 participants) and from 1,200 or so subjects provided by 6 global collaborators. A freely available public database, intended as a resource for researchers studying the immune response to SARS-CoV-2, is where the repertoires were released. Nearly every sample came with metadata listing a de-identified subject ID, COVID-19 status, age in years and sex. Deeply sampled blood TCRbeta repertoires from subjects exposed to, actively infected with, or recovered from COVID-19 were included in the dataset. The material from the prospective study consisted of cDNA or gDNA derived from T cells, B-cell-depleted T cells, or PBMCs. Where HLA class I and class II types were available, the types were taken from metadata supplied by the sample provider, not from assay-based typing.

To note about this clone: It lacks a known antigen. Base qualities are missing; no much larger clone stands one base away. This sample includes further DNA sequences coding for the same CDR3.

At the junction V is shortened by 0 bases and J by 4 bases, with 4 bases in between. The CDR3 holds 12 amino acids from the cysteine to the phenylalanine. Kept here is only the CDR3 DNA, which spans 36 bases and is read in frame from base 1. The germline V gene supplies CDR1 SGDLS and CDR2 YYNGEE. Participants in the prospective study were enrolled through a virtual design, were aged roughly 18 to 100 years, and lived in 20 to 30 United States geographic areas. To assign participants to cohorts, the prospective study relied on clinical history that participants themselves reported in a screening survey and a study questionnaire. Recovered participants in ImmuneRACE Cohort 3 were defined as having two consecutive negative NP/OP PCR tests, clearance from a healthcare professional, or resolution of symptoms. In the prospective study, whole blood, serum and a nasopharyngeal or oropharyngeal swab were collected from each participant by mobile phlebotomists. Prospective study participants could optionally give additional blood draws and questionnaires over an approximately two-month period. Blood samples from the prospective study were shipped frozen or at room temperature prior to DNA extraction.

What the research found in general, with its limitations: The amount of clinical and demographic metadata varied by source and participant and was provided uncurated.

TCRbeta CDR3 regions were amplified from genomic DNA by means of the immunoSEQ Assay, a bias-controlled multiplex PCR. Processing in the source paper ran as follows. The number of nucleated cells in each sample was estimated from the amplification of reference gene primers within the assay. Sequence reads were collapsed and filtered to measure the absolute abundance of every unique TCRbeta CDR3 rearrangement. For each sample, productive Simpson clonality was calculated as the square root of Simpson's diversity index over productive rearrangements. The clones in this table, taken by TCRdb from immuneACCESS, are in-frame only. Not every clone is retained; where verified, under half of the shortfall comes from an unresolved V gene, and the cause of the rest is unknown. V, J and clone size were drawn from that table, and D and trimming were deduced from the DNA. In all, the sample holds about 320,000 clones, and around 86% of those were seen once. The top ten hold about 10% of the sample.

The sequenced sample consisted of PBMCs or T cells enriched from blood (not recorded which). The clonotype originates from a woman aged 18-30 years who had recovered from COVID-19. The V gene is TRBV9 and the J gene is TRBJ2-5; a confident D gene designation cannot be given. The base sequence is TGTGCCAGCAGCGTAGCGGGAGAGACCCAGTACTTC. Translated, it gives CASSVAGETQYF. Beyond the CDR3, the reference TRBV9 and TRBJ2-5 genes provide the residues; the full variable domain reads: DSGVTQTPKHLITATGQRVTLRCSPRSGDLSVYWYQQSLDQGLQFLIQYYNGEERAKGNILERFSAQQFPDLHSELNLSSLELGDSALYFCASSVAGETQYFGPGTRLLVL.